The 5 T cell receptor beta chains below were found in one sample sequenced in a study of blood T cell repertoires in COVID-19. Sequencing was performed with immunoSEQ multiplex PCR; in TCRdb, only in-frame clones are kept and a portion is missing. The sample consists of around 300,000 clones, around 87% of them appearing once. Sequencing was carried out using peripheral blood. These receptors all stem from a man aged 50-59 years with active or convalescent COVID-19.

The CDR3 DNA reads TGCAGCGTTGAAACCGGGACCCAGTACTTC. Translating gives CSVETGTQYF. The J gene is TRBJ2-5, the V gene TRBV29-1; D remains ambiguous. The CDR3 totals 10 residues. The ends were cut back, 2 bases at V and 7 bases at J, with 5 bases in the middle. Germline V lookup: CDR1 SQVTM, CDR2 ANQGSEA.

The genes are TRBV4-1 and TRBJ2-1; tentatively, D is TRBD1 (6 bases). The CDR3 covers 16 residues. Germline V gives CDR1 MGHRA, CDR2 YSYEKL. The germline V and J ends were trimmed by 0 bases and 0 bases, with 9 bases remaining between them. The CDR3 protein is CASSQDLGASYNEQFF. For the CDR3, the DNA is TGCGCCAGCAGCCAAGATTTGGGGGCCTCCTACAATGAGCAGTTCTTC.

The V and J genes are TRBV2 and TRBJ2-1, with 12 bases lining up with TRBD2. The CDR3 extends over 15 amino acids. Germline V gene data show CDR1 as SNHLY and CDR2 as FYNNEI. V shed 5 bases, J shed 4 bases, and the junction held 3 bases outside the gene matches. CDR3 loop: CASSLLAGGYNEQFF. The CDR3 DNA follows: TGTGCCAGCAGTCTACTAGCGGGAGGTTACAATGAGCAGTTCTTC.

In its sample, this clone was seen once. J is TRBJ1-2 and V is TRBV30; 8 bases agree with TRBD1. The germline CDR1 and CDR2 sequences are GTSNPN and SVGIG (reference sequence). The CDR3 runs 15 residues. Trimming at V came to 8 bases and at J to 4 bases, leaving 15 bases not matched to a gene. The CDR3 nucleotides are TGTGCCGGAACAGGGGGGTATAGAGACAGCTATGGCTACACCTTC. It is translated as CAGTGGYRDSYGYTF.

The J gene is TRBJ2-7, the V gene TRBV6-5, with D perhaps matching TRBD1 (5 bases). Germline CDR1 and CDR2: MNHEY and SVGAGI. CDR3 length: 11 amino acids. Deletions cut 10 bases from V and 3 bases from J, with 10 bases between. The CDR3 protein is CATSDSYEQYF. The DNA of the CDR3 is TGTGCCACTTCCGACAGCTACGAGCAGTACTTC.